This T cell receptor (beta chain) came from a study of T cells expressing NK-cell markers. Across the study: Underlying the TCR beta repertoires were sorted CD3+CD56+NKG2C+, CD3+CD56+NKG2C- and CD3+CD56-NKG2C+ T cells.

Germline CDR1 reads SGHDN; CDR2 reads FVKESK. The CDR3 is made up of 14 amino acids. The study's findings and limits: There were a few donors in whom these clonotypes also led the CD3+CD56-NKG2C+ fraction.

TCRdb re-called the 5' RACE reads and gives one entry per CDR3 protein, without DNA. The listing records over 150,000 distinct CDR3 sequences. About this clonotype: Its antigen is not identified.

The TCR was taken from a woman between 45 and 65 years old in good health. The chain has TRBV14 and TRBJ1-1. The specimen sequenced was blood T cells: a sorted CD56 or NKG2C T cell subset, CD4+ or CD8+ T cells, or bulk PBMC T cells (not recorded which). CDR3 residues: CASSQERMNTEAFF.